This T cell receptor (beta chain) was recovered during a study of blood T cell dynamics during melanoma immunotherapy. Study-wide context: Patients with metastatic melanoma got pembrolizumab or nivolumab-ipilimumab as first-line care.

TCRdb keeps only in-frame clones here, not all; method: immunoSEQ multiplex PCR. The sample records some 7,200 clones, approximately 83% being singletons. Time point defined: pre-treatment baseline. Response was assessed by RECIST 1.1 at 12 weeks, except a couple of rapid progressors. This CDR3 spans 12 amino acids. Germline CDR1 is SGHDT and CDR2 is YYEEEE. This specimen was blood, taken from a patient treated with checkpoint blockade. This TCR was sampled from a human donor with melanoma. V and J are TRBV5-6 and TRBJ2-5; D not certain. Judging by the DNA end, TRBJ2-7 fits better; the J call may be wrong. The CDR3 sequence is CASSLRSYEQYF. CDR3 in DNA: TGTGCCAGCAGCTTGAGGTCCTACGAGCAGTACTTC.